One and the same sample provided the 29 T cell receptor beta chains below, sequenced in a study of ipilimumab plus nivolumab after autologous stem cell transplantation. Repertoires were generated with immunoSEQ multiplex PCR, while TCRdb's copy carries only in-frame clones and drops some. The data contain about 17,000 clones, 70% to 85% of them singletons. Sample: PBMCs, taken in a trial of ipilimumab plus nivolumab as post-transplant consolidation. The origin of the receptors is a male donor with diffuse large B-cell lymphoma.

This clone was detected only once. CDR3 coding DNA: TGTGCCAGCAGCTCCTGGGTGAACACTGAAGCTTTCTTT. This translates into CASSSWVNTEAFF. This chain joins TRBV7-6 and TRBJ1-1, with unresolved D. CDR3 size: 13 residues. Between the trimmed V and J ends, which lost 4 bases and 0 bases, there was a span of 6 bases. The germline CDR1 and CDR2 sequences are SGHVS and FNYEAQ.

V usage is TRBV18 and J usage is TRBJ1-6; 9 nucleotides align to TRBD1. After removal of 6 bases from V and 7 bases from J, the junction contained 1 base not matched to a gene. CDR3 length equals 13 residues. Germline V gene data show CDR1 as KGHSH and CDR2 as LQKENI. The CDR3, as DNA: TGTGCCAGCTCGGGACAGGGAAATTCACCCCTCCACTTT. Translated: CASSGQGNSPLHF.

CDR3 sequence: CASSSVTGDYGYTF. CDR3 bases: TGTGCCAGCAGCTCTGTGACAGGGGACTATGGCTACACCTTC. The chain has TRBV5-4 and TRBJ1-2; 8 nucleotides agree with TRBD1. Trimming took 3 bases from V and 3 from J; bases not matched to a gene: 4. CDR1 is SGHNT, CDR2 YYREEE, per germline (reference sequence). The CDR3 contains 14 residues.

This sequence joins TRBV7-3 and TRBJ1-2; 7 positions match TRBD1. This CDR3 spans 14 amino acids. The V gene end was trimmed by 2 bases and the J gene end by 5 bases; junction bases not matched to a gene: 5. Germline V gene sequence: CDR1 SGHTA, CDR2 FQGTGA. The CDR3 DNA reads as TGTGCCAGCAGCTTAGGTGGGACAGATTATGGCTACACCTTC. This translates into CASSLGGTDYGYTF.

The chain couples TRBV11-3 to TRBJ2-2; a weak D match, TRBD1 (5 bases). The germline gives CDR1 SGHNT, CDR2 YENEEA. CDR3 length: 15 residues. The germline V and J ends were trimmed by 1 base and 1 base, with 7 bases remaining between them. CDR3 bases: TGTGCCAGCAGCTTAGGTCAGGGGAACACCGGGGAGCTGTTTTTT. The encoded protein is CASSLGQGNTGELFF. Together with reference TRBV11-3 and TRBJ2-2, the CDR3 gives the full variable domain: EAGVVQSPRYKIIEKKQPVAFWCNPISGHNTLYWYLQNLGQGPELLIRYENEEAVDDSQLPKDRFSAERLKGVDSTLKIQPAELGDSAVYLCASSLGQGNTGELFFGEGSRLTVL.

The rearrangement links TRBV6-1 to TRBJ2-4, with a weak D call TRBD1 (6 bases). Per the germline V gene, CDR1 is MNHNS and CDR2 is SASEGT. The V end was cut by 6 bases, the J end by 7 bases, with 16 bases between. The CDR3 consists of 14 residues. The CDR3 spells CASRPAGAGNIQYF. The DNA of the CDR3 is TGTGCCAGCAGGCCCGCAGGGGCAGGGAACATTCAGTACTTC.

The gene calls are TRBV30 and TRBJ1-2, with D hard to call. V was trimmed by 1 base and J by 8 bases, leaving 11 bases between them. The CDR3 runs to 12 residues. CDR1 is GTSNPN, CDR2 SVGIG, per germline (reference sequence). In DNA, the CDR3 is TGTGCCTGGAGTGGAGGGAGAATGGGCTACACCTTC. Translation gives CAWSGGRMGYTF.

By share, this clone ranks as medium-sized (0.01 to 0.1%). The chain is built from TRBV11-3 and TRBJ2-7; 9 nucleotides agree with TRBD1. The CDR3 loop spans 12 amino acids. Looked up from germline, CDR1 is SGHNT and CDR2 is YENEEA. V was clipped by 5 bases and J by 7 bases; unmatched bases: 3. CDR3 region: CASSGTGMEQYF. The CDR3 DNA is TGTGCCAGCAGCGGGACAGGGATGGAGCAGTACTTC. The whole variable domain, filled in from reference TRBV11-3 and TRBJ2-7, reads EAGVVQSPRYKIIEKKQPVAFWCNPISGHNTLYWYLQNLGQGPELLIRYENEEAVDDSQLPKDRFSAERLKGVDSTLKIQPAELGDSAVYLCASSGTGMEQYFGPGTRLTVT.

In this sample, this clone turned up a few times. V usage is TRBV7-2 and J usage is TRBJ2-1; D not resolved. With 9 bases removed from V and 0 bases from J, the gap between germline ends came to 12 bases. There are 14 residues in the CDR3. Per the germline V gene, CDR1 is SGHTA and CDR2 is FQGNSA. The chain's CDR3 is CASKTHRSYNEQFF. CDR3 nucleotide sequence: TGTGCCAGTAAAACGCACCGCTCCTACAATGAGCAGTTCTTC.

The V call is TRBV5-1, the J call TRBJ2-2; D possibly corresponds to TRBD1 (6 bases). V lost 2 bases and J lost 4, with 15 bases in between. The CDR3 covers 16 residues. Per the germline V gene, CDR1 is SGHRS and CDR2 is YFSETQ. CDR3 sequence (DNA): TGCGCCAGCAGCTTTTTAAAACAGGGCGGCACCGGGGAGCTGTTTTTT. This sequence encodes CASSFLKQGGTGELFF.

By frequency in the sample, this clone is medium-sized. V and J are TRBV5-4 and TRBJ2-5, with 9 bases lining up with TRBD1. Losses at the gene ends were 2 bases for V and 4 bases for J; bases not matched to a gene: 6. The CDR3 has 15 residues. CDR1 and CDR2 (germline): SGHNT, YYREEE (reference sequence). The CDR3 is CASSFNRGLRETQYF. CDR3 DNA: TGTGCCAGCAGCTTCAACAGGGGGCTACGAGAGACCCAGTACTTC.

A single count supports this clone. The chain uses TRBV19 and TRBJ2-1, with D possibly being TRBD2 (5 bases). The germline gives CDR1 LNHDA, CDR2 SQIVND (reference sequence). V dropped 7 bases and J dropped 2 bases, with 12 bases sitting between them. The CDR3 loop spans 14 amino acids. In nucleotides, the CDR3 is TGTGCCAGTAAGAGGGAGTCCCCCTACAATGAGCAGTTCTTC. It specifies CASKRESPYNEQFF. The variable domain in full, completed from reference TRBV19 and TRBJ2-1, reads DGGITQSPKYLFRKEGQNVTLSCEQNLNHDAMYWYRQDPGQGLRLIYYSQIVNDFQKGDIAEGYSVSREKKESFPLTVTSAQKNPTAFYLCASKRESPYNEQFFGPGTRLTVL.

This chain uses TRBV19 with TRBJ1-5; D is undetermined. Germline-derived CDR1 and CDR2 are LNHDA and SQIVND (reference sequence). CDR3 length: 14 residues. Trimming left V 3 bases short and J 4 bases short, with 10 bases between. CDR3: CASSIGPLNQPQHF. The CDR3 DNA is TGTGCCAGTAGTATTGGCCCTCTGAATCAGCCCCAGCATTTT.

The rearrangement joins TRBV9 to TRBJ2-7, with 11 positions matching TRBD2. V lost 1 base and J lost 4; bases outside the gene matches: 4. There are 15 residues in the CDR3. Per germline, CDR1 SGDLS and CDR2 YYNGEE. The CDR3 sequence: CASSVYSGGDYEQYF. CDR3 bases: TGTGCCAGCAGCGTATATAGCGGGGGGGATTACGAGCAGTACTTC.

By sample share, this clone is large. The genes are TRBV5-1 and TRBJ2-7, with D tentatively TRBD2 (5 bases). V lost 4 bases, J lost 2 bases, and 10 bases lay in between. This CDR3 comprises 13 residues. The germline V gene has CDR1 SGHRS and CDR2 YFSETQ. CDR3 in amino acids: CASSPLGAYEQYF. CDR3 DNA sequence: TGCGCCAGCAGCCCCCTCGGGGCCTACGAGCAGTACTTC.

J is TRBJ1-3 and V is TRBV30; D unresolved. Trimming took off 3 bases at V and 0 bases at J, with 12 bases between the two ends. Germline lookup yields CDR1 GTSNPN and CDR2 SVGIG (reference sequence). The CDR3 extends over 15 amino acids. CDR3 sequence reads: CAWSLRRSSGNTIYF. The CDR3, as DNA: TGTGCCTGGAGCCTCAGGCGGAGCTCTGGAAACACCATATATTTT. Drawing the rest from reference TRBV30 and TRBJ1-3, the complete variable domain is SQTIHQWPATLVQPVGSPLSLECTVEGTSNPNLYWYRQAAGRGLQLLFYSVGIGQISSEVPQNLSASRPQDRQFILSSKKLLLSDSGFYLCAWSLRRSSGNTIYFGEGSWLTVV.

V usage is TRBV5-1 and J usage is TRBJ1-1; D call uncertain. V lost 0 bases, J lost 1 base, and 10 bases lay in between. The germline V gene has CDR1 SGHRS and CDR2 YFSETQ. The CDR3 runs to 15 residues. The CDR3 loop is CASSLGWTANTEAFF. DNA of the CDR3: TGCGCCAGCAGCTTGGGATGGACGGCGAACACTGAAGCTTTCTTT.

This clone was counted once. Here the CDR3 reads CASSPEGLSRETQYF. In DNA form, the CDR3 reads TGTGCCAGCTCACCAGAGGGGTTAAGTCGGGAGACCCAGTACTTC. This chain joins TRBV18 and TRBJ2-5; either TRBD1 or TRBD2 may supply D (5 bases each). With 2 bases removed from V and 5 bases from J, the gap between germline ends came to 15 bases. This CDR3 is built from 15 residues. Germline CDR1 reads KGHSH; CDR2 reads LQKENI.

The rearrangement links TRBV19 to TRBJ2-7; D is possibly TRBD2 (6 bases). Trimming pared 9 bases from V and 1 base from J, leaving 13 bases between. Per the germline V gene, CDR1 is LNHDA and CDR2 is SQIVND (reference sequence). The CDR3 has 13 residues. CDR3 loop: CASKESGSYEQYF. CDR3 nucleotides: TGTGCCAGCAAGGAAAGCGGGTCCTACGAGCAGTACTTC.

The chain combines TRBV2 with TRBJ1-2, with a tentative D call TRBD1 (5 bases). V lost 0 bases and J 10 bases, leaving 9 bases between the germline ends. The germline CDR1 and CDR2 sequences are SNHLY and FYNNEI. This CDR3 has 12 amino acids. CDR3 nucleotides: TGTGCCAGCAGTGAAGCCAGGGCCGTCTACACCTTC. Protein: CASSEARAVYTF.

The V gene is TRBV5-6, the J gene TRBJ1-1, with 12 bases that match TRBD1. Germline trimming cut 5 bases from V and 3 bases from J; bases unmatched to any gene: 8. CDR3 length equals 16 residues. The germline gives CDR1 SGHDT, CDR2 YYEEEE. CDR3 coding DNA: TGTGCCAGCAGTTCTCCGGGACAGGGGGCGCACACTGAAGCTTTCTTT. Translated, it gives CASSSPGQGAHTEAFF.

This clone appeared a single time. CDR3 sequence (DNA): TGCAGCGTTCACAGCAACTCCTACGAGCAGTACTTC. It translates to CSVHSNSYEQYF. V usage is TRBV29-1 and J usage is TRBJ2-7; D is unresolved. Germline CDR1 SQVTM, CDR2 ANQGSEA. Trimming removed 5 bases from V and 0 bases from J, with 8 bases in between. This CDR3 contains 12 residues.

The chain combines TRBV30 with TRBJ2-5; possibly TRBD2 for D (6 bases). V was shortened by 4 bases and J by 1 base, with 13 bases between the two germline ends. Germline V gives CDR1 GTSNPN, CDR2 SVGIG (reference sequence). The CDR3 is 14 residues long. CDR3 loop: CAWNPIAAQETQYF. The CDR3 bases are TGTGCCTGGAATCCAATAGCGGCCCAAGAGACCCAGTACTTC.

The V call is TRBV30, the J call TRBJ1-2; TRBD1 matches 7 bases. Germline assignment: CDR1 GTSNPN and CDR2 SVGIG (reference sequence). This CDR3 contains 13 residues. With V trimmed by 2 bases and J by 4 bases, 4 bases remained unmatched. Here the CDR3 reads CAWSQGDLYGYTF. CDR3 in DNA: TGTGCCTGGAGTCAGGGGGATCTCTATGGCTACACCTTC.

The chain recombines TRBV15 with TRBJ2-3, with 11 positions matching TRBD2. V trimming: 6 bases; J trimming: 0 bases; junction bases outside the gene matches: 8. The CDR3 spans 17 residues. The germline V gene has CDR1 LNHNV and CDR2 YYDKDF (reference sequence). CDR3 sequence: CATSTARTSGSTDTQYF. In DNA, the CDR3 is TGTGCCACCAGTACCGCCCGGACTAGCGGGAGCACAGATACGCAGTATTTT.

The chain combines TRBV28 with TRBJ2-7; 9 bases align to TRBD1. Trimming removed 2 bases from V and 4 bases from J; junction bases left unmatched: 3. Germline CDR1 reads MDHEN; CDR2 reads SYDVKM. The CDR3 loop spans 14 amino acids. CDR3 sequence reads: CASSLGDRDYEQYF. The DNA of the CDR3 is TGTGCCAGCAGTTTAGGGGACAGGGATTACGAGCAGTACTTC.

The chain carries TRBV4-1 and TRBJ2-3; 9 bases line up with TRBD2. Trimming at V came to 1 base and at J to 3 bases, leaving 11 bases not matched to a gene. CDR1 is MGHRA and CDR2 is YSYEKL in the germline V gene. This CDR3 has 18 residues. The CDR3 sequence: CASSQGRLAELGTDTQYF. The CDR3 DNA follows: TGCGCCAGCAGCCAAGGTCGACTAGCGGAACTTGGGACAGATACGCAGTATTTT.

This chain links TRBV11-2 with TRBJ2-5; the D is unclear. The J call may be faulty, since TRBJ2-7 better matches the DNA end. Germline V CDR1 and CDR2: SGHAT, FQNNGV. This CDR3 contains 15 residues. The CDR3 sequence: CASSLDPGRLYEQYF. For the CDR3, the DNA is TGTGCCAGCAGCTTAGACCCCGGACGCCTCTACGAGCAGTACTTC.

The rearrangement joins TRBV5-1 to TRBJ2-3, with D maybe TRBD2 (6 bases). Germline V gene sequence: CDR1 SGHRS, CDR2 YFSETQ. CDR3 length equals 15 residues. V lost 6 bases to trimming and J lost 1 base, with 15 bases between them. CDR3 sequence reads: CASNLLAPGTDTQYF. The CDR3 DNA reads as TGCGCCAGCAACTTACTAGCTCCGGGCACAGATACGCAGTATTTT.